This T cell receptor (beta chain) was identified during a study of OX40 agonist ivuxolimab in advanced cancers. Some clones are missing from TCRdb's copy, which holds only in-frame ones; the method was immunoSEQ multiplex PCR. The sample records 43,000 or so clones, just under 90% being singletons. Germline CDR1 and CDR2: SEHNR and FQNEAQ (reference sequence). The CDR3 is 13 residues long. V was shortened by 3 bases and J by 5 bases, with 10 bases between the two germline ends. As regards this clone: Its target is unknown.

Whole-study findings and limits: Not determined was the antigen specificity of the expanded peripheral T cells.

This sequence originates from an adult with an advanced solid tumor such as melanoma, head and neck, liver or kidney cancer. The J gene is TRBJ2-5, the V gene TRBV7-9, with unresolved D. Material: CD4+ or CD8+ T cells sorted from blood, obtained in a trial of the OX40 agonist ivuxolimab. The DNA of the CDR3 is TGTGCCAGCAGCTTCCCCAATAGCGAGACCCAGTACTTC. Its protein is CASSFPNSETQYF.